The present TCR beta chain was sequenced within a study of glioma-infiltrating T cells after dendritic cell vaccination. The germline V gene has CDR1 SGHNT and CDR2 YYREEE (reference sequence). V lost 0 bases, J lost 5 bases, and 3 bases stayed unmatched. CDR3 size: 14 residues. TCRdb keeps only in-frame clones here, not all; method: immunoSEQ multiplex PCR. The sample lists about 90,000 clones; roughly 84% were seen once. This TCR was recovered from a human donor with glioblastoma. Sequences were derived from blood, sampled before dendritic cell vaccination. The chain employs TRBV5-4 and TRBJ2-5; 8 bases are a match to TRBD1. CDR3 DNA: TGTGCCAGCAGCTTGGGGCAGGGGGCGGAGACCCAGTACTTC. Amino acids: CASSLGQGAETQYF.